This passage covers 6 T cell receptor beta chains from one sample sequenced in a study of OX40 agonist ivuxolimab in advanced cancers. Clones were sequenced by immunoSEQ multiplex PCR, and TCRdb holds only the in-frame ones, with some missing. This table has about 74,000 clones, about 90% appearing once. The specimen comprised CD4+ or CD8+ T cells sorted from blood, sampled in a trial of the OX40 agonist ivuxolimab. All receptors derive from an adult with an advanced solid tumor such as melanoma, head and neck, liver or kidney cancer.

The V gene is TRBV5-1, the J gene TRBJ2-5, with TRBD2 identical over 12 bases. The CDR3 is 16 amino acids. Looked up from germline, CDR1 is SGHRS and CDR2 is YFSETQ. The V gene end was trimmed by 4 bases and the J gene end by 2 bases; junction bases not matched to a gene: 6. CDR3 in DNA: TGCGCCAGCAGCATCTGGACTAGCGGGACTCAAGAGACCCAGTACTTC. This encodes CASSIWTSGTQETQYF.

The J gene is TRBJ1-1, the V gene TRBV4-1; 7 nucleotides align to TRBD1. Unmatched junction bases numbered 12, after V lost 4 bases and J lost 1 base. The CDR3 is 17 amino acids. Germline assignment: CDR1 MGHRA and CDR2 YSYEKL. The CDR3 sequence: CASSPLPRQGRNTEAFF. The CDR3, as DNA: TGCGCCAGCAGCCCCCTTCCTCGACAGGGAAGGAACACTGAAGCTTTCTTT.

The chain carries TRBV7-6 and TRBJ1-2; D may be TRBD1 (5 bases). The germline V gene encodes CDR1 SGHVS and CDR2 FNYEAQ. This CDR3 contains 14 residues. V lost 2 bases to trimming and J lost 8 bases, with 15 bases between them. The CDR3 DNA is TGTGCCAGCAGCTTAACAACAGGATTCCAGGGCTACACCTTC. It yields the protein CASSLTTGFQGYTF.

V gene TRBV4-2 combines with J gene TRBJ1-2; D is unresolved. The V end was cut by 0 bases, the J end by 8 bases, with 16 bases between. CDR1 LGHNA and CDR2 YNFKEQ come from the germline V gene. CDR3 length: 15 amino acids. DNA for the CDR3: TGTGCCAGCAGCCAAGAGATCGGAATGAGGGAAGGCTACACCTTC. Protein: CASSQEIGMREGYTF.

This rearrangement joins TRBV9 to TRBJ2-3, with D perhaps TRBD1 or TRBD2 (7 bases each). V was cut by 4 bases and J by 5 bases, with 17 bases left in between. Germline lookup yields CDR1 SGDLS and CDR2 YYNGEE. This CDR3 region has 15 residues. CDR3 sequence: CASSPGGTTLDTQYF. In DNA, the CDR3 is TGTGCCAGCAGCCCAGGGGGGACTACCTTAGATACGCAGTATTTT.

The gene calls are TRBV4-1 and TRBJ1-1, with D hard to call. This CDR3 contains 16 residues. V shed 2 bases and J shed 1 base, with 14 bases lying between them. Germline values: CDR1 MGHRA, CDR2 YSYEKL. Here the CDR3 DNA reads TGCGCCAGCAGCCAATTTGGCGTGGCAGGGAACACTGAAGCTTTCTTT. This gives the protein CASSQFGVAGNTEAFF.